These T cell receptor beta chains were read from a single sample in a study of blood T cell repertoires in COVID-19. Only in-frame clones appear in the TCRdb table, and some are missing; sequencing was by immunoSEQ multiplex PCR. The sample has about 130,000 clones; roughly 90% are singletons. The sequenced sample consisted of peripheral blood. The receptors originated from a man aged 60 to 69 with COVID-19, enrolled during active disease. Both conserved end residues are part of each CDR3. The D gene is left open where the match is weak. Clone size, where shown, is once, few, many, or a class for clones that have expanded.

D gene,V gene,J gene,clone size,CDR3 protein,CDR3 DNA
TRBD1,TRBV19,TRBJ1-5,NA,CASTAGQGNNQPQHF,TGTGCCAGTACCGCGGGACAGGGGAACAATCAGCCCCAGCATTTT
NA,TRBV7-2,TRBJ1-4,many,CASSFFQETNEKLFF,TGTGCCAGCAGCTTCTTCCAGGAAACTAATGAAAAACTGTTTTTT
NA,TRBV15,TRBJ1-1,NA,CATSRDKTGTEAFF,TGTGCCACCAGCAGAGACAAGACGGGAACTGAAGCTTTCTTT
NA,TRBV5-1,TRBJ2-7,NA,CASSSGPDSQAYEQYF,TGCGCCAGCAGCTCGGGCCCGGACAGCCAAGCCTACGAGCAGTACTTC
TRBD1,TRBV11-3,TRBJ2-7,NA,CASSSRDRAYSYEQYF,TGTGCCAGCAGCTCCCGGGACAGGGCCTACTCCTACGAGCAGTACTTC
TRBD1,TRBV12-3/TRBV12-4,TRBJ1-5,few,CASSGTGSPQHF,TGTGCCAGCAGCGGGACAGGCTCGCCCCAGCATTTT
TRBD1,TRBV7-8,TRBJ1-1,NA,CASSSQGNMNTEAFF,TGTGCCAGCAGCTCACAGGGGAACATGAACACTGAAGCTTTCTTT
TRBD2,TRBV5-4,TRBJ2-1,NA,CASYSGLASFGEQFF,TGTGCCAGCTACTCGGGACTAGCGAGTTTCGGGGAGCAGTTCTTC
NA,TRBV14,TRBJ1-3,NA,CASSQDRTVAGNTIYF,TGTGCCAGCAGCCAAGATCGAACAGTAGCGGGAAACACCATATATTTT
TRBD1,TRBV4-3,TRBJ1-6,NA,CASSQGQATYNSPLHF,TGCGCCAGCAGCCAGGGACAGGCGACCTATAATTCACCCCTCCACTTT
TRBD1,TRBV18,TRBJ1-5,NA,CASSPDGTDNQPQHF,TGTGCCAGCTCACCAGACGGGACAGACAATCAGCCCCAGCATTTT
NA,TRBV30,TRBJ1-1,NA,CAWSVLVTEAFF,TGTGCCTGGAGTGTACTGGTCACTGAAGCTTTCTTT
NA,TRBV5-1,TRBJ2-7,NA,CASGPDWSFDEQYF,TGCGCCAGCGGCCCGGACTGGAGTTTCGACGAGCAGTACTTC
NA,TRBV9,TRBJ1-6,NA,CASSVGGVRGNSPLHF,TGTGCCAGCAGCGTAGGAGGGGTCAGGGGCAATTCACCCCTCCACTTT
NA,TRBV6-5,TRBJ1-2,NA,CASTTGTFYGYTF,TGTGCCAGCACCACAGGAACATTCTATGGCTACACCTTC
NA,TRBV6-6,TRBJ1-2,NA,CASSSPGGLSYGYTF,TGTGCCAGCAGTTCCCCGGGGGGGCTGAGCTATGGCTACACCTTC
NA,TRBV2,TRBJ1-6,NA,CASRNSAGSPLHF,TGTGCCAGCAGAAACTCGGCGGGTTCACCCCTCCACTTT
NA,TRBV30,TRBJ1-5,NA,CAWSAFGGQPQHF,TGTGCCTGGAGTGCCTTCGGGGGGCAGCCCCAGCATTTT
NA,TRBV5-1,TRBJ1-5,NA,CASSLAGMSNQPQHF,TGCGCCAGCAGCTTGGCAGGGATGAGCAATCAGCCCCAGCATTTT
NA,TRBV6-5,TRBJ1-4,NA,CASTPSWRNEKLFF,TGTGCCAGCACCCCGAGCTGGAGAAATGAAAAACTGTTTTTT
TRBD1,TRBV5-1,TRBJ1-2,NA,CASSLNPGQVYGYTF,TGCGCCAGCAGCTTAAACCCGGGACAGGTGTATGGCTACACCTTC
NA,TRBV11-2,TRBJ2-7,NA,CASSGTSTAYEQYF,TGTGCCAGCAGCGGTACTAGCACCGCTTACGAGCAGTACTTC
TRBD1,TRBV14,TRBJ2-7,NA,CASSQDTGQGRHEQYF,TGTGCCAGCAGCCAAGACACAGGACAGGGGAGGCACGAGCAGTACTTC
NA,TRBV11-2,TRBJ1-4,NA,CASNRDGGSTNEKLFF,TGTGCCAGCAACCGCGACGGGGGATCAACTAATGAAAAACTGTTTTTT
NA,TRBV28,TRBJ2-5,NA,CASSFSGRQETQYF,TGTGCCAGCAGTTTTAGCGGTAGGCAAGAGACCCAGTACTTC
NA,TRBV7-6,TRBJ2-7,NA,CASSASTGSQGEQYF,TGTGCCAGCAGCGCTTCGACAGGCTCCCAGGGTGAGCAGTACTTC
TRBD1,TRBV10-3,TRBJ2-2,NA,CAISEPQGVSGTGELFF,TGTGCCATCAGTGAGCCGCAGGGGGTATCGGGTACCGGGGAGCTGTTTTTT
TRBD1,TRBV14,TRBJ2-7,NA,CASRETGTGTYEQYF,TGTGCCAGCAGAGAAACCGGGACAGGTACCTACGAGCAGTACTTC
TRBD2,TRBV19,TRBJ2-2,NA,CASSIGGTRGGGELFF,TGTGCCAGTAGTATAGGCGGGACTAGAGGAGGCGGGGAGCTGTTTTTT
NA,TRBV30,TRBJ2-7,NA,CAWSPPERRGEQYF,TGTGCCTGGAGTCCCCCGGAGAGGAGGGGAGAGCAGTACTTC
TRBD2,TRBV7-2,TRBJ2-2,NA,CASSPLLAGGPGTGELFF,TGTGCCAGCAGCCCATTACTAGCGGGAGGGCCGGGGACCGGGGAGCTGTTTTTT
NA,TRBV12-3/TRBV12-4,TRBJ2-7,once,CASSFGDSYEQYF,TGTGCCAGCAGTTTCGGGGATTCCTACGAGCAGTACTTC
TRBD1,TRBV3-1/TRBV3-2,TRBJ1-4,NA,CASSQTQGVWEKLFF,TGTGCCAGCAGCCAAACACAGGGGGTTTGGGAAAAACTGTTTTTT
NA,TRBV29-1,TRBJ1-1,NA,CSVESPNTEAFF,TGCAGCGTTGAAAGCCCGAACACTGAAGCTTTCTTT
NA,TRBV5-1,TRBJ2-7,NA,CASSSRPSLGDEQYF,TGCGCCAGCAGCTCGCGGCCCTCACTCGGGGACGAGCAGTACTTC
TRBD1,TRBV11-2,TRBJ1-2,NA,CASSVQGADGYTF,TGTGCCAGCAGCGTACAGGGGGCGGATGGCTACACCTTC
TRBD2,TRBV7-2,TRBJ2-1,NA,CASSSPSGRGNEQFF,TGTGCCAGCAGCTCCCCTAGCGGGAGAGGAAATGAGCAGTTCTTC